The clone carrying this TCR beta chain has a count of ten or more. What it binds is unknown. This sample was taken from a study of T cells in Graves' hyperthyroidism and ophthalmopathy. Notes on the study in general: Among thyroid clonotypes expanded above 0.001, most also appeared in blood.

From RNA transcripts, TCR beta CDR3 regions were amplified. Carried out on the TCR CDR3, a first-round RT-PCR used the HTBI primer set. One entry per CDR3 protein, called by TCRdb with MiXCR from the multiplex PCR reads. The sample lists fewer than 750,000 distinct CDR3 sequences; more than 12% were seen once. A Clinical Activity Score of at least 3, a NOSPECS grade of at least 4 and a duration under 3 months were recorded in the ophthalmopathy patients. The diagnostic basis comprised clinical symptoms, serum thyroxine and TRAb, thyroid ultrasound and orbital computed tomography. From germline, CDR1 is MDHEN and CDR2 SYDVKM. This CDR3 region has 14 residues. V was pared by 1 base and J by 4 bases, with 8 bases between.

This TCR was recovered from a woman aged 45 to 65 with Graves' ophthalmopathy. Sequenced material: blood. The V and J genes are TRBV28 and TRBJ1-5; no clear D gene. The CDR3 bases are TGTGCCAGCAGTTTATTGTTATTGAATCAGCCCCAGCATTTT. It codes for CASSLLLLNQPQHF. The full variable domain, rest sourced from reference TRBV28 and TRBJ1-5, is DVKVTQSSRYLVKRTGEKVFLECVQDMDHENMFWYRQDPGLGLRLIYFSYDVKMKEKGDIPEGYSVSREKKERFSLILESASTNQTSMYLCASSLLLLNQPQHFGDGTRLSIL.